This T cell receptor (beta chain) was identified during a study of cytomegalovirus exposure and HLA in healthy donors. The primer mix had 60 Vbeta and 13 Jbeta primers. As processed by the authors: Around 11 million of tens of millions of unique TCR beta chains were shared, per a later count. TCRdb's copy holds only in-frame clones and misses some; the assay was immunoSEQ multiplex PCR. Clone size and the V and J calls come from that table; the DNA yielded D and trimming. Of over 55,000 clones in the sample, about 80% were seen once. V lost 6 bases to trimming and J lost 6 bases, with 17 bases between them. Germline-derived CDR1 and CDR2 are SGHRS and YFSETQ. This CDR3 has 14 residues. This clone has a handful of counts. Nominal health characterized the donors when sampled, though unrecorded immune exposures were likely.

This TCR was recovered from a man aged 40-55 years in good health and CMV-seronegative. Sequenced sample: PBMCs. This sequence joins TRBV5-1 and TRBJ2-3, with D possibly TRBD2 on 5 matching bases. The CDR3 DNA reads as TGCGCCAGCACCCGGTCGAGCGGTGAGGATACGCAGTATTTT. Amino acid sequence: CASTRSSGEDTQYF.